This TCR beta chain was captured by sequencing in a study of regulatory T cells in long-lasting Graves disease. The time point here: persistent/refractory GD, antithyroid drugs over 5 years with positive TRAb. The authors made the TCR library using RNA they extracted from PBMCs. The collection involved drawing 8.5 to 9 milliliters of peripheral blood into EDTA tubes. The CDR3 has 18 residues. V trimming: 2 bases; J trimming: 0 bases; junction bases outside the gene matches: 9. Germline-derived CDR1 and CDR2 are SGHRS and YFSETQ. HTBI primers from iRepertoire and Arm-PCR of CDR3 regions yielded the TCR beta libraries. TCRdb reanalysed the multiplex PCR reads using MiXCR and keeps one entry per CDR3 protein. The profile covers roughly 450,000 distinct CDR3 sequences, with around 21% appearing a single time and over 7.5% taken by the ten largest. Points from the study as a whole: Persistent disease preferred TRBV28, TRBJ1-2 and TRBJ2-5; new disease, TRBV20-1 and TRBJ2-1. With some 2,700 shared public clonotypes, persistent patients exceeded new patients, who shared more than 900.

This clonotype came up a few times. Its cognate antigen is unknown. The rearrangement joins TRBV5-1 to TRBJ2-2, with 8 bases that match TRBD1. This TCR was recovered from a female donor with Graves disease. Source: peripheral blood mononuclear cells (PBMCs), taken when the disease was refractory, from a patient treated with antithyroid drugs. The CDR3 coding sequence is TGCGCCAGCAGCTTTTCATCCAGGGGGCTTGCGAACACCGGGGAGCTGTTTTTT. It is translated as CASSFSSRGLANTGELFF.